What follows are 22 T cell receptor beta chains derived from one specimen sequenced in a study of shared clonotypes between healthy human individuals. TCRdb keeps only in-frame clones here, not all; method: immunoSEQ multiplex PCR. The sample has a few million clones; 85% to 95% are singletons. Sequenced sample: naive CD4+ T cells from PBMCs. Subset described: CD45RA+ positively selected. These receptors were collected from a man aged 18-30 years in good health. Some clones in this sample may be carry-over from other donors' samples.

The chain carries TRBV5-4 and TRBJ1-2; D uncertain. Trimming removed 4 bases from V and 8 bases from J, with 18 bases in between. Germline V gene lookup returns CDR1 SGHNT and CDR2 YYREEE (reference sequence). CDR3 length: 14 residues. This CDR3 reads CASSGYGVYGGYTF. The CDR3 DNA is TGTGCCAGCAGCGGATACGGGGTATACGGCGGCTACACCTTC.

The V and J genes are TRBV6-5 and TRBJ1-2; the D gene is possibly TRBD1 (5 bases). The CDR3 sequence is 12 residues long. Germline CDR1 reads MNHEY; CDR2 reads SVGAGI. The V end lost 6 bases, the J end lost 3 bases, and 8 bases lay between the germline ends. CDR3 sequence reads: CASRGRDYGYTF. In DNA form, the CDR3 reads TGTGCCAGCAGGGGGCGAGACTATGGCTACACCTTC.

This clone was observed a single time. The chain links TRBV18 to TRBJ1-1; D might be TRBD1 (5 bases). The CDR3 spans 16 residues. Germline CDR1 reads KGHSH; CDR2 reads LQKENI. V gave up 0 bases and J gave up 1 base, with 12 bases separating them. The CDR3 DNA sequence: TGTGCCAGCTCACCACCGCGGGGCGTATCGAACACTGAAGCTTTCTTT. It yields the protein CASSPPRGVSNTEAFF.

CDR3 in DNA: TGTGCCAGCAGTTTCGGGCAGGGGTGGGAGCCAAACACTGAAGCTTTCTTT. This sequence encodes CASSFGQGWEPNTEAFF. The chain links TRBV28 to TRBJ1-1; maybe TRBD1 (6 bases). Deletions cut 3 bases from V and 2 bases from J, with 19 bases between. This CDR3 has 17 residues. Germline CDR1 MDHEN, CDR2 SYDVKM.

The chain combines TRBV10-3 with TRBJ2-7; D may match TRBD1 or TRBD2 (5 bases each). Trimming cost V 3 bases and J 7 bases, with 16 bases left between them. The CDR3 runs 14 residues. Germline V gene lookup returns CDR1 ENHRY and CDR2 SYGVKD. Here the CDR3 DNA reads TGTGCCATCAGTGACTCTGGGACCGCGGTGGAGCAGTACTTC. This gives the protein CAISDSGTAVEQYF.

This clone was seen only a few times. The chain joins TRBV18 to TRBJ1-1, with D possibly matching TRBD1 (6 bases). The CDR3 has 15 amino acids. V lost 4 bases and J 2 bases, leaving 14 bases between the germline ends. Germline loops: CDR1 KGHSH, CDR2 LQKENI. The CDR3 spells CASSLPGTLNTEAFF. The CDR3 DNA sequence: TGTGCCAGCTCACTACCCGGGACACTTAACACTGAAGCTTTCTTT.

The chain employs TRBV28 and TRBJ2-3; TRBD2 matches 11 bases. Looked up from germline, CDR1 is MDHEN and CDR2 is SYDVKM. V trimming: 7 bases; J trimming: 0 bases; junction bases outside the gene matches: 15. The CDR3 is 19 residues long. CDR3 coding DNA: TGTGCCAGCACTCCTGCCTCACTAGCGGGAGCTCCTAGCACAGATACGCAGTATTTT. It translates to CASTPASLAGAPSTDTQYF. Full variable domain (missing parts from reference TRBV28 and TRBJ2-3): DVKVTQSSRYLVKRTGEKVFLECVQDMDHENMFWYRQDPGLGLRLIYFSYDVKMKEKGDIPEGYSVSREKKERFSLILESASTNQTSMYLCASTPASLAGAPSTDTQYFGPGTRLTVL.

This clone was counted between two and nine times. CDR3 in DNA: TGTGCCAGTAGTAAGGGGCGCGGCTATGGCTACACCTTC. Amino acids: CASSKGRGYGYTF. J is TRBJ1-2 and V is TRBV19; perhaps TRBD1 as D (5 bases). Germline lookup yields CDR1 LNHDA and CDR2 SQIVND (reference sequence). Trimming stripped 4 bases from V and 4 bases from J, with 10 bases between. The CDR3 sequence is 13 residues long.

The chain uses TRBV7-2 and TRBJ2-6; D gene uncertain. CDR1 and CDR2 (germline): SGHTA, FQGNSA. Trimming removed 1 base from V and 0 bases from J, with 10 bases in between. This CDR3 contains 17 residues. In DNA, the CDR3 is TGTGCCAGCAGCTTAGTCCCGGTTAGCTCTGGGGCCAACGTCCTGACTTTC. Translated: CASSLVPVSSGANVLTF.

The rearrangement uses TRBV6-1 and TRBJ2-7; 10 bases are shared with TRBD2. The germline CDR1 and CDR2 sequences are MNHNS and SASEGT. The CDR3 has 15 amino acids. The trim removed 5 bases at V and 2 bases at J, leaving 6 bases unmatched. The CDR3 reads CASSSIAGGPYEQYF. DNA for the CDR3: TGTGCCAGCAGTTCGATAGCGGGAGGCCCCTACGAGCAGTACTTC.

CDR3 DNA sequence: TGTGCCAGCAGCGTGGGGGACAGGGGGTACAATGAGCAGTTCTTC. Translating it yields CASSVGDRGYNEQFF. The chain recombines TRBV9 with TRBJ2-1, with 11 bases aligning to TRBD1. This CDR3 comprises 15 residues. Per germline, CDR1 SGDLS and CDR2 YYNGEE. Trimming removed 2 bases from V and 4 bases from J; junction bases left unmatched: 2. Using reference TRBV9 and TRBJ2-1 for the parts outside the CDR3, the full variable domain is DSGVTQTPKHLITATGQRVTLRCSPRSGDLSVYWYQQSLDQGLQFLIQYYNGEERAKGNILERFSAQQFPDLHSELNLSSLELGDSALYFCASSVGDRGYNEQFFGPGTRLTVL.

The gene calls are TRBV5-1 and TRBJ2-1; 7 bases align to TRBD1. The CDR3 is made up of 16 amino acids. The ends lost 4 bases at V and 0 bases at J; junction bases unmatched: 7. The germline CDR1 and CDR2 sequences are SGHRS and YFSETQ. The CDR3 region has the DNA TGCGCCAGCAGCGAGGGGGCCCATAGCTCCTACAATGAGCAGTTCTTC. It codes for CASSEGAHSSYNEQFF.

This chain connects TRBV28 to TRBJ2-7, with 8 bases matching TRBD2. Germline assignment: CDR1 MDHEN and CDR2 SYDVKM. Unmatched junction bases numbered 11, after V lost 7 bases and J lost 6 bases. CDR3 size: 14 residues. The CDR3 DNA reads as TGTGCCAGCACCGAGTTAGCGGGAATGGGCGAGCAGTACTTC. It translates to CASTELAGMGEQYF.

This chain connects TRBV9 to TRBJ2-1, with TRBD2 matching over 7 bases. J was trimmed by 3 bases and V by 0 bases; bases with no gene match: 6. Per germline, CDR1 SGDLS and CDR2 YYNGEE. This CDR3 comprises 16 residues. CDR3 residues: CASSVDGGSVYNEQFF. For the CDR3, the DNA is TGTGCCAGCAGCGTAGACGGCGGGAGTGTCTACAATGAGCAGTTCTTC.

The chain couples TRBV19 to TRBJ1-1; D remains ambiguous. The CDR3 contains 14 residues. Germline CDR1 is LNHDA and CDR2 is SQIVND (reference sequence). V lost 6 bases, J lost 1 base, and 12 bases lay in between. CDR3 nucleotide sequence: TGTGCCAGTAGACGGTTTGGGCAGAACACTGAAGCTTTCTTT. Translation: CASRRFGQNTEAFF.

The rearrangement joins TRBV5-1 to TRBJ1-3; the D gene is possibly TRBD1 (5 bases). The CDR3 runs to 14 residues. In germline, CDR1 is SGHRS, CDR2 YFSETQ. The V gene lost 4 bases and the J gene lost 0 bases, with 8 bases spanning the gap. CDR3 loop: CASSRDPSGNTIYF. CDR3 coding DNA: TGCGCCAGCAGCCGGGACCCCTCTGGAAACACCATATATTTT.

Here the CDR3 reads CASSTYHHGGLETQYF. In DNA, the CDR3 is TGTGCCAGTAGTACCTACCACCATGGGGGGCTAGAGACCCAGTACTTC. This chain links TRBV19 with TRBJ2-5; TRBD1 or TRBD2 may be the D gene (6 bases each). Germline V lookup: CDR1 LNHDA, CDR2 SQIVND (reference sequence). V lost 4 bases and J lost 4, with 19 bases in between. The CDR3 runs 16 residues. Full variable domain (rest looked up from reference TRBV19 and TRBJ2-5): DGGITQSPKYLFRKEGQNVTLSCEQNLNHDAMYWYRQDPGQGLRLIYYSQIVNDFQKGDIAEGYSVSREKKESFPLTVTSAQKNPTAFYLCASSTYHHGGLETQYFGPGTRLLVL.

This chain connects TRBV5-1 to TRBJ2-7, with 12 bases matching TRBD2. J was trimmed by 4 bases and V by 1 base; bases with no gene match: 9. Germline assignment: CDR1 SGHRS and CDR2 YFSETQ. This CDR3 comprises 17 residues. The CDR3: CASSLSWTSGTSYEQYF. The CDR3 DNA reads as TGCGCCAGCAGCTTGAGTTGGACTAGCGGGACCTCGTACGAGCAGTACTTC.

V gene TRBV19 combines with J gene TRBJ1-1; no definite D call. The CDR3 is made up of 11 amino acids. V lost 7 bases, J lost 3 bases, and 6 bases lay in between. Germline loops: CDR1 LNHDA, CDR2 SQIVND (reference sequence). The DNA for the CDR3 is TGTGCCAGTAAGGCGTACACTGAAGCTTTCTTT. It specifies CASKAYTEAFF.

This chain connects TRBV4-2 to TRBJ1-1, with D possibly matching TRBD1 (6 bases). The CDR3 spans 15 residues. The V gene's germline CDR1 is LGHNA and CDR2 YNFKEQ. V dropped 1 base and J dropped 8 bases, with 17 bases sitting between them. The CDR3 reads CASSQVPGTTREAFF. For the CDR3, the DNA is TGTGCCAGCAGCCAAGTTCCGGGGACAACAAGGGAAGCTTTCTTT.

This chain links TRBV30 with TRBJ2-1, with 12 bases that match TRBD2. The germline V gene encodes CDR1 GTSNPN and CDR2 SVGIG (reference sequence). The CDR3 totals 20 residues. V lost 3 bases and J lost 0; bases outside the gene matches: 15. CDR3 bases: TGTGCCTGGAGGGGAGAGACTAGCGGGAGTGGAAAGAGCTCCTACAATGAGCAGTTCTTC. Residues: CAWRGETSGSGKSSYNEQFF.

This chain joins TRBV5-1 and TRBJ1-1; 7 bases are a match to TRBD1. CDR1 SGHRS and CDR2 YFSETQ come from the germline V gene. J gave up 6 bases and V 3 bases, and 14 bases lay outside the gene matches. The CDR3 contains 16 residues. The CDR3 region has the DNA TGCGCCAGCAGCTCGACAACCACAGGGGTTTTGGCTGAAGCTTTCTTT. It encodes CASSSTTTGVLAEAFF. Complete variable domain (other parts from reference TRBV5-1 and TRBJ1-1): KAGVTQTPRYLIKTRGQQVTLSCSPISGHRSVSWYQQTPGQGLQFLFEYFSETQRNKGNFPGRFSGRQFSNSRSEMNVSTLELGDSALYLCASSSTTTGVLAEAFFGQGTRLTVV.